The source of this TCR beta chain is a study of T cells after posttransplantation cyclophosphamide (dated by TCRdb to about 2016). For the wider study: The study tracked T cell repertoire reconstitution by TRB sequencing after myeloablative bone marrow transplantation using posttransplantation cyclophosphamide as GVHD prophylaxis. Samples from roughly 35 PTCy-treated patients, along with samples from 16 of their related bone marrow donors, underwent antigen receptor sequencing. TRB sequencing was performed on blood from all 35 or so PTCy patients with 1-year posttransplant specimens. In 3 patients, TRB sequencing was also performed on up to roughly 3 more blood samples taken 2 to 5.2 years after transplant, and in several patients, pretransplant blood was also TRB-sequenced. Because TRA and TRB clonality correlated tightly in about 10 samples, later TCR analyses were limited to TRB. Public TRB sequences were queried against a database of over 3,600 sequences associated with responses to pathogens, tumor antigens, self-antigens and alloantigens. Summary of the overall study and its limitations: Donor-recipient similarity was low at 1-2 months but increased during the first year, and donor CD8+ memory clones often dominated later blood repertoires. Across the 45 to 55 patients, TRB clonality was highly associated with recipient CMV seropositivity and CMV reactivation, and diversity with PTCy was similar to that in the CNI/methotrexate controls. The TRB repertoires of T cells infiltrating skin or GI tract showed only limited overlap with the TRB repertoires of T cells in blood.

Notes on this clone: Its cognate antigen has yet to be identified. Base qualities are not provided; no much larger clone lies one nucleotide away.

Based on the germline V gene, the CDR1 and CDR2 sequences are SGDLS and YYNGEE. The CDR3 starts with the cysteine, ends with the phenylalanine, and has 14 residues. Of the read, only the CDR3 DNA is kept; its 42 bases are in frame from base 1. At the junction V is shortened by 0 bases and J by 2 bases; bases outside the gene matches: 0. Peripheral blood samples were provided by related bone marrow donors on the day of marrow donation. Viable CD3+CD4+ or CD3+CD8+ cells that were CCR7+CD45RA+CD45RO-CD95-CD27+CD28+ were defined as naive T cells. Peripheral blood and bone marrow mononuclear cells were isolated by Ficoll-Hypaque density centrifugation and were cryopreserved. FACS on a FACSAria II was used to sort CD4+ and CD8+ T cells, including the naive and memory subsets. TRB sequencing was run on genomic DNA with either the immunoSEQ assay at survey resolution or the hsTCRB kit. On the study's bioinformatics: The immunoSEQ software was used for initial read processing, and the LymphoSeq R package was used for repertoire analyses. Clonality was computed as 1 minus normalized Shannon entropy, and a Gini coefficient was also calculated for each TRB dataset. Phenotypes of unsorted samples were inferred by mapping TRB sequences from sorted subsets of the recipient or donor onto unsorted samples of the same recipient. TCRdb obtained this table from immuneACCESS and retained in-frame rearrangements with V and J assigned. These tables miss some clones; where compared with another copy, unresolved V genes account for less than half of the shortfall, and the remainder is unexplained. D and trimming were read from the DNA, whereas the V and J calls and clone size are those reported in that table. This sample comprises about 11,000 clones, around 96% of them detected only once. Together, the top ten hold approximately 0.3% of the sample.

The sequence is built from TRBV9 and TRBJ2-7, with TRBD1 identical over 9 junction bases. This receptor was identified in a man younger than 45 in good health and a related stem cell transplant donor. Sequenced input: naive CD8+ T cells sorted from PBMCs. CDR3 protein: CASSVGQGAYEQYF. In nucleotides, the sequence is TGTGCCAGCAGCGTAGGACAGGGGGCCTACGAGCAGTACTTC.